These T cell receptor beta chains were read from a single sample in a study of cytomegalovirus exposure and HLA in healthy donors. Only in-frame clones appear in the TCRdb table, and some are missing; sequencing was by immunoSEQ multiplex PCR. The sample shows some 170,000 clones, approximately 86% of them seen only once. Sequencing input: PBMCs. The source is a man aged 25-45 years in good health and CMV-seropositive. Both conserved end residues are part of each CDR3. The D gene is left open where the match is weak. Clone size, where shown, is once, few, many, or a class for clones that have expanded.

TGTGCCAGCAGCTGGATGGCGGACAGGGGCGGATACGAGCAGTACTTC	CASSWMADRGGYEQYF	TRBV5-4	TRBJ2-7	TRBD1	NA
TGTGCCAGCAGCGTAGAGTCTGTGGGGCTCAATGAGCAGTTCTTC	CASSVESVGLNEQFF	TRBV9	TRBJ2-1	NA	NA
TGTGCCAGCAGTGAATGGGGGACAGGGATTAAGGAACGAAATGGCTACACCTTC	CASSEWGTGIKERNGYTF	TRBV25-1	TRBJ1-2	TRBD1	NA
TGTGCCAGTAGTATGGGGCAGGGGCCTAACTACGAGCAGTACTTC	CASSMGQGPNYEQYF	TRBV19	TRBJ2-7	NA	NA
TGTGCCAGCTCACCTAGGACTAGCGGGGGTGAAGATACGCAGTATTTT	CASSPRTSGGEDTQYF	TRBV18	TRBJ2-3	TRBD2	NA
TGTGCCAGCAGTTCACTAGCGGGGCTGAACACCGGGGAGCTGTTTTTT	CASSSLAGLNTGELFF	TRBV7-2	TRBJ2-2	TRBD2	few
TGTGCCAGAGAAGCCGGGACAGGGAGTCCCTACGAGCAGTACTTC	CAREAGTGSPYEQYF	TRBV2	TRBJ2-7	TRBD1	NA
TGTGCCAGCAGTGACCTTCCCCGCGGCGGGGTTGACTACGAGCAGTACTTC	CASSDLPRGGVDYEQYF	TRBV2	TRBJ2-7	NA	once
TGTGCCAGCAGCTTAGGAGGTGGGACAGGCGAAAAACTGTTTTTT	CASSLGGGTGEKLFF	TRBV11-2	TRBJ1-4	TRBD1	NA
TGTGCCAGTAGGTTGGGCAGGGGGTCCCTAAATGAGCAGTTCTTC	CASRLGRGSLNEQFF	TRBV19	TRBJ2-1	TRBD1	NA